Reported below is one TCR beta chain. The sample originates from a study of blood T cell repertoires in COVID-19. On the study more broadly: The analysed material was cDNA or gDNA that came from T cells, B-cell-depleted T cells, or PBMCs.

As originally analysed: Estimates of nucleated cell counts were drawn from the amplification of reference gene primers. Here immunoSEQ multiplex PCR was the method, and the copy in TCRdb shows in-frame clones only, minus some. Clonal size and the V and J genes are those of that table, whereas D and trimming came from the DNA. The sample yields 110,000 to 150,000 clones, about 87% seen once. In terms of age and location, participants ranged from roughly 18 to 90 years and lived in about 25 US areas. Assignment of participants to cohorts was predicated upon participant-reported clinical history. The germline V and J ends were trimmed by 4 bases and 9 bases, with 11 bases remaining between them. The CDR3 sequence is 13 residues long. Germline V gene lookup returns CDR1 SGHDT and CDR2 YYEEEE.

This TCR was recovered from a man in his sixties who had recovered from COVID-19. The sequenced sample consisted of PBMCs or T cells enriched from blood (not recorded which). This chain connects TRBV5-6 to TRBJ1-6, with D possibly being TRBD1 (6 bases). For the CDR3, the DNA is TGTGCCAGCAGCGCCACAGGGAGTTCACCCCTCCACTTT. Its translation is CASSATGSSPLHF. Looking up the rest from reference TRBV5-6 and TRBJ1-6 gives the full variable domain: DAGVTQSPTHLIKTRGQQVTLRCSPKSGHDTVSWYQQALGQGPQFIFQYYEEEERQRGNFPDRFSGHQFPNYSSELNVNALLLGDSALYLCASSATGSSPLHFGNGTRLTVT.